This record covers a single T cell receptor (beta chain). The record originates from a study of OX40 agonist ivuxolimab in advanced cancers. TCRdb's table, derived via immunoSEQ multiplex PCR, lists solely in-frame clones and lacks some. Of around 67,000 clones listed, approximately 90% are singletons. The CDR3 loop spans 15 amino acids. Looked up from germline, CDR1 is SGHKS and CDR2 is YYEKEE (reference sequence). V lost 0 bases to trimming and J lost 1 base, with 11 bases between them. The source material was CD4+ or CD8+ T cells sorted from blood, sampled in a trial of the OX40 agonist ivuxolimab. The receptor was derived from an adult with an advanced solid tumor such as melanoma, head and neck, liver or kidney cancer. The rearrangement uses TRBV5-5 and TRBJ2-7; maybe TRBD2 (7 bases). CDR3 DNA sequence: TGTGCCAGCAGCTTGGTGGGGGGGCAATCCTACGAGCAGTACTTC. Residues: CASSLVGGQSYEQYF.